This T cell receptor beta chain was observed in a study of T cells in Graves' hyperthyroidism and ophthalmopathy. The study, taken as a whole, reports: Blood samples included most of the expanded thyroid clonotypes exceeding 0.001.

RNA transcripts yielded amplified TCR beta CDR3 regions. A set of HTBI primers served as the primers for a first-round RT-PCR of the TCR CDR3. TCRdb passed the multiplex PCR reads through MiXCR, listing each CDR3 protein once. The data contain under 400,000 distinct CDR3 sequences, more than 11% of them singletons. These patients, aged 18 to 65, had recently diagnosed hyperthyroidism lasting under 2 months. This clonotype was recorded many times. Its antigen remains unidentified. CDR3 length: 14 residues. V lost 4 bases and J 7 bases, leaving 14 bases between the germline ends. The TCR comes from a woman aged 55-70 years with Graves' hyperthyroidism. The sample comprised blood. The chain carries TRBV12-3 or TRBV12-4 and TRBJ2-1; maybe TRBD2 (5 bases). The CDR3 region is CASSSAGLGNEQFF. The CDR3 nucleotides read TGTGCCAGCAGTTCCGCCGGACTCGGGAATGAGCAGTTCTTC.